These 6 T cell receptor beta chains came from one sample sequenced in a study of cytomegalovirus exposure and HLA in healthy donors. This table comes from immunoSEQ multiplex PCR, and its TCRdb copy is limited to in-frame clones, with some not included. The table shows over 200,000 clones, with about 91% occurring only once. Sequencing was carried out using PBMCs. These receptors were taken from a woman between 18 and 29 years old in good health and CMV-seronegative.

The CDR3 DNA reads as TGTGCCAGCAGCTTAGACAACTGGACAGGGTTTTATGGCTACACCTTC. It specifies CASSLDNWTGFYGYTF. The chain has TRBV11-2 and TRBJ1-2; 8 positions agree with TRBD1. In germline, CDR1 is SGHAT, CDR2 FQNNGV. The V gene end was trimmed by 0 bases and the J gene end by 5 bases; junction bases not matched to a gene: 8. The CDR3 has 16 amino acids.

CDR3 loop: CASSYTGVNYGYTF. CDR3 sequence (DNA): TGTGCCAGCAGTTACACAGGAGTTAACTATGGCTACACCTTC. This chain links TRBV6-6 with TRBJ1-2, with a tentative D call TRBD1 (5 bases). CDR3 length equals 14 residues. Germline V lookup: CDR1 MNHNY, CDR2 SVGAGI (reference sequence). Trimming pared 2 bases from V and 1 base from J, leaving 8 bases between.

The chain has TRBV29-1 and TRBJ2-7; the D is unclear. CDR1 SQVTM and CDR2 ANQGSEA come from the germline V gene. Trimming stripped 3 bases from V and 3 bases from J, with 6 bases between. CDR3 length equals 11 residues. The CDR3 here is CSVDNSYEQYF. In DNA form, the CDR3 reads TGCAGCGTTGACAACAGCTACGAGCAGTACTTC.

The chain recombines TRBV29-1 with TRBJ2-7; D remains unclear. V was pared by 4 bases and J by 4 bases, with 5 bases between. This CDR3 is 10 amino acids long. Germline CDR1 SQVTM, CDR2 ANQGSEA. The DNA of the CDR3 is TGCAGCGTTGTAGCATACGAGCAGTACTTC. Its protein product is CSVVAYEQYF.

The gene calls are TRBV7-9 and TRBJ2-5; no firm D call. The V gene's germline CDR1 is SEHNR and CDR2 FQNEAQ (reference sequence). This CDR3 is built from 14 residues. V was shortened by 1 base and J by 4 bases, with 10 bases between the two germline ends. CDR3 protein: CASSLVQARETQYF. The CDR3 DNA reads TGTGCCAGCAGCTTAGTTCAGGCCCGAGAGACCCAGTACTTC.

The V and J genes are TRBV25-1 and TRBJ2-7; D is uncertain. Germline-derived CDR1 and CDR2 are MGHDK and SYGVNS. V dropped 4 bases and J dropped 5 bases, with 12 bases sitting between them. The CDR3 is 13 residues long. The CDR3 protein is CASSATERNEQYF. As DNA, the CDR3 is TGTGCCAGCAGTGCTACGGAGCGAAACGAGCAGTACTTC.